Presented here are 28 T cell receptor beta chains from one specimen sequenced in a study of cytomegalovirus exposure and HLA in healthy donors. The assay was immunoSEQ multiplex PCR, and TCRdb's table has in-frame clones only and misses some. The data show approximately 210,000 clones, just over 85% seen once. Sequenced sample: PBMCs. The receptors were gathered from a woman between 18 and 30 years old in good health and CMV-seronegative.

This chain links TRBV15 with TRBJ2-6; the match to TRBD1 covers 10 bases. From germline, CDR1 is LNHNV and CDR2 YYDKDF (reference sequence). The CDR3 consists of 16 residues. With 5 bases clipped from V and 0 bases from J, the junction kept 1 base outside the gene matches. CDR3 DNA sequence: TGTGCCACCAGCGGGGACAGGGGCTCTGGGGCCAACGTCCTGACTTTC. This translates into CATSGDRGSGANVLTF.

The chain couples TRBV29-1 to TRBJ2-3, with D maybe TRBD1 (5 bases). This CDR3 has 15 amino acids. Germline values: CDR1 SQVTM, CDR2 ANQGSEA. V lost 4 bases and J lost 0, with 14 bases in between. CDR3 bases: TGCAGCGTTGTGCTCAGGGCCTTAAGCACAGATACGCAGTATTTT. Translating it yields CSVVLRALSTDTQYF.

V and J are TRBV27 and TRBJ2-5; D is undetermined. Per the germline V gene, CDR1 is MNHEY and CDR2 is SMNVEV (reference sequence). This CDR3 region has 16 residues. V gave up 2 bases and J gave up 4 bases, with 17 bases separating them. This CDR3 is CASSLHWPTSRETQYF. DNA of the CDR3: TGTGCCAGCAGTTTACATTGGCCCACCTCCCGAGAGACCCAGTACTTC.

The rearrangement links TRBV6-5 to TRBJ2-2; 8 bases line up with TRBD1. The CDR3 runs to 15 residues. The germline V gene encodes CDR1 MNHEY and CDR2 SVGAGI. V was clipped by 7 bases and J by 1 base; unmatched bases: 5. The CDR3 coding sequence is TGTGCCAGCAAGAGACAGGGGATGAACACCGGGGAGCTGTTTTTT. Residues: CASKRQGMNTGELFF.

The CDR3 nucleotides read TGTGCCAGCAGTTTTGGGGGGGTAGCTTTCTTT. Encoded protein: CASSFGGVAFF. The genes are TRBV27 and TRBJ1-1; the D gene is possibly TRBD1 (5 bases). The CDR3 loop spans 11 amino acids. The V end was cut by 3 bases, the J end by 10 bases, with 9 bases between. Germline lookup yields CDR1 MNHEY and CDR2 SMNVEV (reference sequence).

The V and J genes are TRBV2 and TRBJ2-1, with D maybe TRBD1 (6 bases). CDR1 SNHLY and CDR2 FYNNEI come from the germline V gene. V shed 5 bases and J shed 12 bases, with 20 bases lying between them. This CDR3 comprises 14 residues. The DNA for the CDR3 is TGTGCCAGCAGTCTGGACAGCCTACTTGGACGGCAGTTCTTC. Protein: CASSLDSLLGRQFF.

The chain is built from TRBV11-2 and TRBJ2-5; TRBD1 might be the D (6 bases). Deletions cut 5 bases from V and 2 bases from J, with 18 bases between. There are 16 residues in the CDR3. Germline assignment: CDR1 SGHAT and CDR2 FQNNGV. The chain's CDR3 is CASSPSPGTTQETQYF. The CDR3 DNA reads TGTGCCAGCAGCCCTTCTCCAGGGACAACTCAAGAGACCCAGTACTTC. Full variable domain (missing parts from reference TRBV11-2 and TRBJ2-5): EAGVAQSPRYKIIEKRQSVAFWCNPISGHATLYWYQQILGQGPKLLIQFQNNGVVDDSQLPKDRFSAERLKGVDSTLKIQPAKLEDSAVYLCASSPSPGTTQETQYFGPGTRLLVL.

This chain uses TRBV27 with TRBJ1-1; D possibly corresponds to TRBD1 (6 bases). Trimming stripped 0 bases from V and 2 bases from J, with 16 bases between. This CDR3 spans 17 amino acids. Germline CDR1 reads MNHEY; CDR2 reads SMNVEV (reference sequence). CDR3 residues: CASSLSGTWGANTEAFF. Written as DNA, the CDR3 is TGTGCCAGCAGTTTATCAGGGACATGGGGCGCCAACACTGAAGCTTTCTTT.

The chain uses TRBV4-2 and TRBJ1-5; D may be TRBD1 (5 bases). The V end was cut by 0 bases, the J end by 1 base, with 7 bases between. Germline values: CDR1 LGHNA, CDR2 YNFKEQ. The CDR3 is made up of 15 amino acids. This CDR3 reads CASSQEGGSNQPQHF. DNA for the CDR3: TGTGCCAGCAGCCAAGAGGGGGGGAGCAATCAGCCCCAGCATTTT.

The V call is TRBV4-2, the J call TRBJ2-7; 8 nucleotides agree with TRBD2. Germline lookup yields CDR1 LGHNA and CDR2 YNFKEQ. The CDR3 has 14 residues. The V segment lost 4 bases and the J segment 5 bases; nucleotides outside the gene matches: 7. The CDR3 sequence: CASSRAGVADEQYF. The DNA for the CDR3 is TGTGCCAGCAGCCGAGCGGGAGTAGCCGACGAGCAGTACTTC.

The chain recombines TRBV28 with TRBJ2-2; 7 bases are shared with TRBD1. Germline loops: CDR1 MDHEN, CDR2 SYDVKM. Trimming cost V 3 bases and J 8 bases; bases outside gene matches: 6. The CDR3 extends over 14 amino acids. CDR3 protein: CASSFAGGWGELFF. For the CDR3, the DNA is TGTGCCAGCAGTTTTGCAGGGGGATGGGGGGAGCTGTTTTTT.

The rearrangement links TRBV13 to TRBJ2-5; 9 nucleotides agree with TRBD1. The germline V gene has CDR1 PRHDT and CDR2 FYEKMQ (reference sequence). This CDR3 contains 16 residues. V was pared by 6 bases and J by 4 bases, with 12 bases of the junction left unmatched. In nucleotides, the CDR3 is TGTGCCAGCAGTATCCGACCGGGACAGGGAGTAGAGACCCAGTACTTC. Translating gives CASSIRPGQGVETQYF. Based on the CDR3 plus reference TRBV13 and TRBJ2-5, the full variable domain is AAGVIQSPRHLIKEKRETATLKCYPIPRHDTVYWYQQGPGQDPQFLISFYEKMQSDKGSIPDRFSAQQFSDYHSELNMSSLELGDSALYFCASSIRPGQGVETQYFGPGTRLLVL.

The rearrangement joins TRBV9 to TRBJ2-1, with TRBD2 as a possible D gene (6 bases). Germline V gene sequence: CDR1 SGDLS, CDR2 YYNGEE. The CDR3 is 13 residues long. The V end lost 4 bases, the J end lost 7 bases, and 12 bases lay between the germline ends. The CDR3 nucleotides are TGTGCCAGCAGCCCGGGAGCATTGAATGAGCAGTTCTTC. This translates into CASSPGALNEQFF.

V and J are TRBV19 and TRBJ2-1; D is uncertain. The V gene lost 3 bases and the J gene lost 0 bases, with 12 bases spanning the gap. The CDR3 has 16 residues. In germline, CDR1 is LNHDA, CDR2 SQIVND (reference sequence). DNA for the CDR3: TGTGCCAGTAGTATTTACCACGAGGTCTCCTACAATGAGCAGTTCTTC. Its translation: CASSIYHEVSYNEQFF.

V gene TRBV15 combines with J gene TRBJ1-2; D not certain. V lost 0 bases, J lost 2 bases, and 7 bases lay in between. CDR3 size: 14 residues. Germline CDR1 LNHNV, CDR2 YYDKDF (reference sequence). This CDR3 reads CATSRDSMNYGYTF. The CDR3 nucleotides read TGTGCCACCAGCAGAGACAGTATGAACTATGGCTACACCTTC.

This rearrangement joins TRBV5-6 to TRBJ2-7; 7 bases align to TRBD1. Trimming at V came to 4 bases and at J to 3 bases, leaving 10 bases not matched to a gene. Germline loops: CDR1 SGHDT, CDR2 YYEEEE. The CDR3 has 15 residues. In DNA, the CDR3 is TGTGCCAGCAGCCTTGGGCAGGGGGATCTCTACGAGCAGTACTTC. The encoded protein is CASSLGQGDLYEQYF.

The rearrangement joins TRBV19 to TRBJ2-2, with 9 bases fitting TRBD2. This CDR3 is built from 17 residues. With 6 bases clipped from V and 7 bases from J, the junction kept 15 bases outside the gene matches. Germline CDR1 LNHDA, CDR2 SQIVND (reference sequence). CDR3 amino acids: CASRSLGREGRGGELFF. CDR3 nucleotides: TGTGCCAGTAGAAGCTTGGGGCGGGAGGGCCGTGGCGGGGAGCTGTTTTTT.

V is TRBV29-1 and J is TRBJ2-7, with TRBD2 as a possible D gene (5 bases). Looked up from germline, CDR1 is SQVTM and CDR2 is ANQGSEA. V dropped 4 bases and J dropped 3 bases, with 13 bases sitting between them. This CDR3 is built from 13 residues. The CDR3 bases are TGCAGCGTTGGACTCCTTGAGGGCTACGAGCAGTACTTC. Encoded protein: CSVGLLEGYEQYF.

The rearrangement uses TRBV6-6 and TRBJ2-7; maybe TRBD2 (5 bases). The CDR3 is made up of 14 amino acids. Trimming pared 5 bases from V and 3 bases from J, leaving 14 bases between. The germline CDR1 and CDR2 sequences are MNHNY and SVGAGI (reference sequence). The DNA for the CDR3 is TGTGCCAGCAGTACAAGCGGAGCCCTCTACGAGCAGTACTTC. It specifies CASSTSGALYEQYF.

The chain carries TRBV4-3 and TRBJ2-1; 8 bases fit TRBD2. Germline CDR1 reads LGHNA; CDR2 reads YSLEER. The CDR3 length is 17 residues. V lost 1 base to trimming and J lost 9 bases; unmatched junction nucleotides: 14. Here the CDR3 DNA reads TGCGCCAGCAGCCAAGGGCTAGCGGGCCCCTCCGTCACTGAGCAGTTCTTC. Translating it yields CASSQGLAGPSVTEQFF.

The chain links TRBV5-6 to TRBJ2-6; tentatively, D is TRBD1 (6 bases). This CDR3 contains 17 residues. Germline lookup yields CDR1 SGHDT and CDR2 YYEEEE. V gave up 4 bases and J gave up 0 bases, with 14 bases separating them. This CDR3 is CASSAARGTSGANVLTF. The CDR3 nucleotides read TGTGCCAGCAGCGCAGCTAGGGGGACCTCTGGGGCCAACGTCCTGACTTTC.

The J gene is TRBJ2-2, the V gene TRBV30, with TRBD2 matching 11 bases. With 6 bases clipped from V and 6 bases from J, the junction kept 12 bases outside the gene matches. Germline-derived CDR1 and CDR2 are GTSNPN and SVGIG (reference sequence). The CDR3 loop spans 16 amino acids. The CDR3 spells CACPGGVAGGPGELFF. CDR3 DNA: TGTGCCTGCCCCGGGGGTGTAGCGGGAGGGCCCGGGGAGCTGTTTTTT.

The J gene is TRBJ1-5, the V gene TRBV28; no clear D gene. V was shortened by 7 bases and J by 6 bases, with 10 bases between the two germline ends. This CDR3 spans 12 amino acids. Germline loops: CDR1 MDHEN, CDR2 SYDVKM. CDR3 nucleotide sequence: TGTGCCAGCACCACGACGGGTCAGCCCCAGCATTTT. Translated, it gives CASTTTGQPQHF.

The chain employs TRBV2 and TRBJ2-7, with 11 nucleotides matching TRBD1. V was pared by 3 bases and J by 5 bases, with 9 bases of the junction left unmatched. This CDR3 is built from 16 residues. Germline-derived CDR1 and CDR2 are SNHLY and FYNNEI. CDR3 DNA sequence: TGTGCCAGCAGTGACATCCGGACAGGGGGCAGGAACGAGCAGTACTTC. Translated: CASSDIRTGGRNEQYF.

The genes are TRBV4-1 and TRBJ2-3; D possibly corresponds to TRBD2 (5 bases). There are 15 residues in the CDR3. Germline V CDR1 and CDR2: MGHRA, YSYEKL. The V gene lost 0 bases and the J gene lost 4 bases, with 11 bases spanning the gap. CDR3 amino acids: CASSQDSGFADTQYF. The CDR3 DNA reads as TGCGCCAGCAGCCAAGATTCGGGGTTTGCAGATACGCAGTATTTT.

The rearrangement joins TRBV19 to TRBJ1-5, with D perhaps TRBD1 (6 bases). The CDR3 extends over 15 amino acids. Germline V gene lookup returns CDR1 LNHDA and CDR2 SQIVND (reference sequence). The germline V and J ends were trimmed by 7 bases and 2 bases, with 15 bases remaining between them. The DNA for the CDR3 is TGTGCCAGTACTGGTACAGGGCTGGGCAATCAGCCCCAGCATTTT. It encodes CASTGTGLGNQPQHF.

In DNA, the CDR3 is TGTGCCATCAGTGAAATGAGCGGGAGGGCCGGGGATACGCAGTATTTT. This sequence encodes CAISEMSGRAGDTQYF. This chain links TRBV10-3 with TRBJ2-3; TRBD2 matches 10 bases. J was trimmed by 6 bases and V by 3 bases; bases with no gene match: 9. This CDR3 has 16 residues. CDR1 and CDR2 (germline): ENHRY, SYGVKD.

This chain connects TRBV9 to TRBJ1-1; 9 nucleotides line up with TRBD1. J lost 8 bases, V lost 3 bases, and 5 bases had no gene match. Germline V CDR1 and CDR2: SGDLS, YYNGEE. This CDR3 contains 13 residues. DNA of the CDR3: TGTGCCAGCAGCGCCTCCACAGGGGGCGAAGCTTTCTTT. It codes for CASSASTGGEAFF.